This T cell receptor (beta chain) was retrieved from a study of CD8 T cells in ankylosing spondylitis. This clonotype was picked up many times. TCRdb called the 5' RACE reads again in MiXCR, with one record for every CDR3 protein. The sample includes 35,000 to 45,000 distinct CDR3 sequences, around 10% of them seen just once. The germline gives CDR1 SQVTM, CDR2 ANQGSEA. V was pared by 5 bases and J by 3 bases, with 12 bases between. CDR3 size: 13 residues. The chain uses TRBV29-1 and TRBJ2-3; D is perhaps TRBD2 (5 bases). Material for sequencing was blood, either unsorted or a sorted T cell fraction (not recorded which). The sequence came from a male donor with ankylosing spondylitis or in good health (not recorded which). The CDR3 region is CSVSPDSTDTQYF. The CDR3 DNA sequence: TGCAGCGTTTCCCCGGACTCGACAGATACGCAGTATTTT.